The 25 T cell receptor beta chains below all came from one sample that was sequenced in a study of metastatic and nonmetastatic thyroid tumors. Each patient came to thyroid surgery without any prior treatment (of any kind). TCRdb re-called the PCR reads via MiXCR. This table has 20,000 to 25,000 clones, roughly 12% appearing once. Sequences were obtained from blood. Every receptor here comes from a female donor with papillary thyroid cancer or a benign thyroid nodule (not recorded which). Some clones in this sample may be carry-over from other donors' samples.

The chain is built from TRBV6-1 and TRBJ2-1; weak D call: TRBD2 (5 bases). The V end lost 3 bases, the J end lost 8 bases, and 17 bases lay between the germline ends. Germline V gene sequence: CDR1 MNHNS, CDR2 SASEGT. This CDR3 has 15 residues. The CDR3 spells CASSEQQRRRDEQFF. CDR3 DNA: TGTGCCAGCAGTGAGCAACAGCGGCGTCGGGATGAGCAGTTCTTC.

This rearrangement joins TRBV6-1 to TRBJ2-7; TRBD2 matches 13 bases. V dropped 11 bases and J dropped 7; count of bases not matched to a gene: 8. The CDR3 covers 13 residues. Germline V gene data show CDR1 as MNHNS and CDR2 as SASEGT. CDR3 in DNA: TGTGCCCCCAAGGAACTAGCGGGAGGGGAGCAGTACTTC. It yields the protein CAPKELAGGEQYF.

The genes are TRBV12-3 or TRBV12-4 and TRBJ2-7; D not resolved. CDR3 length equals 14 residues. Trimming stripped 2 bases from V and 3 bases from J, with 11 bases between. This CDR3 reads CASSLFSGHYEQYF. In nucleotides, the CDR3 is TGTGCCAGCAGTTTATTTAGTGGGCACTACGAGCAGTACTTC.

On this clone itself: Compared with germline, one end of the junction differs, possibly owing to a read error. The chain joins TRBV20-1 to TRBJ2-7, with a weak D call TRBD2 (5 bases). The germline CDR1 and CDR2 sequences are DFQATT and SNEGSKA (reference sequence). The CDR3 is 12 residues long. Here the CDR3 reads CSAVRGSGEQCF. In DNA form, the CDR3 reads TGCAGTGCCGTTCGGGGTTCTGGCGAGCAGTGCTTC.

This clone was detected many times. The gene calls are TRBV4-2 and TRBJ1-6, with D unclear. CDR3 length equals 15 residues. Germline CDR1 is LGHNA and CDR2 is YNFKEQ. V dropped 0 bases and J dropped 7 bases, with 10 bases sitting between them. The CDR3 protein is CASSQDQDGNSPLHF. The CDR3 nucleotides are TGTGCCAGCAGCCAAGATCAGGACGGAAATTCACCCCTCCACTTT.

On this clone itself: A much more abundant neighbour one base away suggests this may be a read error. This sequence joins TRBV7-2 and TRBJ2-3; 7 nucleotides agree with TRBD2. Germline lookup yields CDR1 SGHTA and CDR2 FQGNSA. After removal of 4 bases from V and 7 bases from J, the junction contained 8 bases not matched to a gene. This CDR3 is 14 amino acids long. CDR3 amino acids: CASSSTSRRYTQYF. In DNA, the CDR3 is TGTGCCAGCAGCTCGACTAGCAGGAGGTATACGCAGTATTTT.

This clone has a handful of counts. The V gene is TRBV29-1, the J gene TRBJ2-3, with D uncertain. V was clipped by 2 bases and J by 8 bases, with 5 bases between them. In germline, CDR1 is SQVTM, CDR2 ANQGSEA. The CDR3 runs 10 residues. The CDR3 is CSVEIGTQYF. CDR3 in DNA: TGCAGCGTTGAAATCGGTACGCAGTATTTT.

At least ten counts were recorded for this clone. V is TRBV18 and J is TRBJ1-5; D not certain. CDR3 length equals 13 residues. The germline V gene encodes CDR1 KGHSH and CDR2 LQKENI. Between the trimmed V and J ends, which lost 1 base and 4 bases, there was a span of 5 bases. The CDR3 is CASSPRENQPQHF. Written as DNA, the CDR3 is TGTGCCAGCTCACCACGGGAGAATCAGCCCCAGCATTTT.

This clone is medium-sized by share. The chain couples TRBV10-1 to TRBJ2-7, with D perhaps being TRBD1 or TRBD2 (6 bases each). The V gene's germline CDR1 is WNHNN and CDR2 SYGVQD (reference sequence). The CDR3 is 14 amino acids. Trimming left V 0 bases short and J 5 bases short, with 11 bases between. The CDR3 reads CASSESMEGDEQYF. The CDR3 DNA is TGCGCCAGCAGTGAGTCGATGGAGGGGGACGAGCAGTACTTC.

This clone was counted at least ten times. The chain joins TRBV18 to TRBJ2-2; unclear D gene. The CDR3 spans 16 residues. Germline V gene lookup returns CDR1 KGHSH and CDR2 LQKENI. V gave up 3 bases and J gave up 0 bases, with 11 bases separating them. This chain's CDR3 is CASSPTLNSNTGELFF. The CDR3 region has the DNA TGTGCCAGCTCACCGACATTGAACTCGAACACCGGGGAGCTGTTTTTT.

This clone is medium-sized (0.01 to 0.1%) by share. The V and J genes are TRBV6-2 or TRBV6-3 and TRBJ2-1, with TRBD1 as a possible D gene (6 bases). Germline V gives CDR1 MNHEY, CDR2 SVGEGT. V gave up 5 bases and J gave up 0 bases, with 11 bases separating them. The length of the CDR3 is 15 residues. CDR3 protein: CASSQGLISYNEQFF. The CDR3 DNA reads as TGTGCCAGCAGTCAGGGGTTAATCTCCTACAATGAGCAGTTCTTC.

This clone came up a few times. This chain joins TRBV2 and TRBJ1-1; weak D call: TRBD1 (5 bases). The CDR3 extends over 12 amino acids. The ends were cut back, 3 bases at V and 4 bases at J, with 6 bases in the middle. Looked up from germline, CDR1 is SNHLY and CDR2 is FYNNEI. CDR3 in DNA: TGTGCCAGCAGTGACGGGGGCACTGAAGCTTTCTTT. Protein: CASSDGGTEAFF.

By share, this clone counts as medium-sized. This chain joins TRBV19 and TRBJ2-5; TRBD2 might be the D (7 bases). This CDR3 contains 13 residues. Germline CDR1 LNHDA, CDR2 SQIVND (reference sequence). The V and J ends lost 3 bases and 5 bases respectively, with 10 bases between them. CDR3: CASSIGGRETQYF. CDR3 sequence (DNA): TGTGCCAGTAGTATCGGGGGGCGGGAGACCCAGTACTTC.

This clone was seen only a few times. One end of the junction fails to match germline, which may point to a read error. The V call is TRBV6-4, the J call TRBJ2-6; possibly TRBD1 or TRBD2 for D (5 bases each). The CDR3 runs 15 residues. Germline V lookup: CDR1 MRHNA, CDR2 SNTAGT. CDR3 protein: CASSDSNSGTNVLTF. CDR3 nucleotide sequence: TGTGCCAGCAGTGACTCGAACTCTGGGACCAACGTCCTTACTTTC.

The table lists this clone with many counts. This sequence joins TRBV14 and TRBJ2-1; the D gene is possibly TRBD1 (7 bases). Trimming took 4 bases from V and 7 from J, leaving 11 bases between them. Germline lookup yields CDR1 SGHDN and CDR2 FVKESK. The length of the CDR3 is 13 residues. CDR3 amino acids: CASSRRGLNEQFF. For the CDR3, the DNA is TGTGCCAGCAGCCGGAGGGGGCTGAATGAGCAGTTCTTC.

The chain joins TRBV20-1 to TRBJ2-7; possible D gene TRBD2, 5 bases. The CDR3 contains 11 residues. Germline CDR1 and CDR2: DFQATT and SNEGSKA (reference sequence). Trimming cost V 4 bases and J 3 bases, with 7 bases left between them. The CDR3 nucleotides read TGCAGTGCTACGGGGAACTACGAGCAGTACTTC. Residues: CSATGNYEQYF.

This clone counts as medium-sized. The genes are TRBV6-2 or TRBV6-3 and TRBJ2-1; 9 bases align to TRBD2. From germline, CDR1 is MNHEY and CDR2 SVGEGT. The CDR3 runs 18 residues. Losses at the gene ends were 2 bases for V and 0 bases for J; bases not matched to a gene: 8. The CDR3 nucleotides read TGTGCCAGCAGTTACGCTTTAGCGGGAGAGGTCTCCTACAATGAGCAGTTCTTC. Its protein product is CASSYALAGEVSYNEQFF.

This clone has ten or more counts. The genes are TRBV4-3 and TRBJ2-2, with D possibly called TRBD1 or TRBD2 (7 bases each). Germline V lookup: CDR1 LGHNA, CDR2 YSLEER. Trimming stripped 0 bases from V and 4 bases from J, with 15 bases between. The CDR3 is 17 amino acids. CDR3 coding DNA: TGCGCCAGCAGCCAAGATCGAGCGGGGACAGCCACCGGGGAGCTGTTTTTT. It encodes CASSQDRAGTATGELFF.

In its sample, this clone ranks as medium-sized. The rearrangement joins TRBV6-2 or TRBV6-3 to TRBJ2-7; 7 bases line up with TRBD2. This CDR3 spans 16 amino acids. In germline, CDR1 is MNHEY, CDR2 SVGEGT. V lost 5 bases, J lost 1 base, and 11 bases stayed unmatched. Here the CDR3 reads CASSPFPGLGSYEQYF. The DNA of the CDR3 is TGTGCCAGCAGTCCCTTTCCCGGACTAGGATCCTACGAGCAGTACTTC.

By sample fraction, this clone is medium-sized. The V gene is TRBV10-1, the J gene TRBJ2-7, with 7 bases lining up with TRBD2. Germline CDR1 is WNHNN and CDR2 is SYGVQD (reference sequence). Trimming took 4 bases from V and 2 from J; bases not matched to a gene: 5. The CDR3 consists of 14 residues. CDR3 sequence reads: CASSARGGPYEQYF. The DNA of the CDR3 is TGCGCCAGCAGTGCTCGGGGAGGGCCCTACGAGCAGTACTTC.

The table lists this clone with many counts. The CDR3 bases are TGCGCCAGCAGCCAGGAATCGCGGGGACCTTACAATGAGCAGTTCTTC. Translating gives CASSQESRGPYNEQFF. This chain joins TRBV5-1 and TRBJ2-1; weak D call: TRBD2 (6 bases). CDR3 length equals 16 residues. V dropped 4 bases and J dropped 4 bases, with 18 bases sitting between them. From germline, CDR1 is SGHRS and CDR2 YFSETQ.

This clone ranks as medium-sized (0.01 to 0.1%). The V gene is TRBV24-1, the J gene TRBJ2-1; 8 bases fit TRBD1. J gave up 6 bases and V 3 bases, and 3 bases lay outside the gene matches. This CDR3 is 14 amino acids long. Germline V gene data show CDR1 as KGHDR and CDR2 as SFDVKD. The CDR3, as DNA: TGTGCCACCAGTGATCAACAGGGGGGCAATGAGCAGTTCTTC. Protein product: CATSDQQGGNEQFF.

This clone was counted many times. Other DNA sequences from this sample encode an identical CDR3 as well. This chain joins TRBV15 and TRBJ2-5, with TRBD2 matching 9 bases. The CDR3 is 14 amino acids. The ends lost 2 bases at V and 4 bases at J; junction bases unmatched: 2. Germline CDR1 and CDR2: LNHNV and YYDKDF (reference sequence). The CDR3 DNA follows: TGTGCCACCAGCAGACCAGCGGGAGGAGAGACCCAGTACTTC. Encoded protein: CATSRPAGGETQYF.

By sample fraction, this clone is medium-sized. The chain carries TRBV7-2 and TRBJ2-7; D gene ambiguous. The CDR3 totals 11 residues. Trimming pared 5 bases from V and 5 bases from J, leaving 7 bases between. Germline loops: CDR1 SGHTA, CDR2 FQGNSA. CDR3 nucleotide sequence: TGTGCCAGCAGCCTGATTAACGAGCAGTACTTC. It yields the protein CASSLINEQYF.

This clone has ten or more counts. V is TRBV7-2 and J is TRBJ2-1, with 7 bases matching TRBD2. Trimming at V came to 1 base and at J to 7 bases, leaving 10 bases not matched to a gene. The CDR3 is made up of 16 amino acids. Germline assignment: CDR1 SGHTA and CDR2 FQGNSA. In DNA form, the CDR3 reads TGTGCCAGCAGCTTAGAAGGTCCCCGTAGCGGGAATGAGCAGTTCTTC. Translating gives CASSLEGPRSGNEQFF.